Below, one T cell receptor (beta chain) is given with its context. The data are from a study of blood T cell repertoires in COVID-19. About the study: Samples of COVID-19 (acute and convalescent) were obtained from the United States, Italy and Spain. The analysed material was cDNA or gDNA that came from T cells, B-cell-depleted T cells, or PBMCs.

The authors' processing: Reference gene primer amplification gave nucleated cell count estimates. Profiled with immunoSEQ multiplex PCR; TCRdb holds only in-frame clones, not every one. That table supplies the V and J calls and clone size; D and trimming were determined from the DNA. In the table there are approximately 160,000 clones, roughly 90% of which are singletons. Germline V lookup: CDR1 KGHSH, CDR2 LQKENI. V lost 6 bases to trimming and J lost 9 bases, with 12 bases between them. The CDR3 extends over 12 amino acids. This receptor was obtained from a man in his fifties or sixties with acute or convalescent COVID-19. This chain connects TRBV18 to TRBJ1-5, with a weak D call TRBD1 (5 bases). The sample consisted of peripheral blood. CDR3 loop: CASSSDGGPQHF. The CDR3 DNA follows: TGTGCCAGCTCCTCGGACGGGGGGCCCCAGCATTTT. Looking up the rest from reference TRBV18 and TRBJ1-5 gives the full variable domain: NAGVMQNPRHLVRRRGQEARLRCSPMKGHSHVYWYRQLPEEGLKFMVYLQKENIIDESGMPKERFSAEFPKEGPSILRIQQVVRGDSAAYFCASSSDGGPQHFGDGTRLSIL.